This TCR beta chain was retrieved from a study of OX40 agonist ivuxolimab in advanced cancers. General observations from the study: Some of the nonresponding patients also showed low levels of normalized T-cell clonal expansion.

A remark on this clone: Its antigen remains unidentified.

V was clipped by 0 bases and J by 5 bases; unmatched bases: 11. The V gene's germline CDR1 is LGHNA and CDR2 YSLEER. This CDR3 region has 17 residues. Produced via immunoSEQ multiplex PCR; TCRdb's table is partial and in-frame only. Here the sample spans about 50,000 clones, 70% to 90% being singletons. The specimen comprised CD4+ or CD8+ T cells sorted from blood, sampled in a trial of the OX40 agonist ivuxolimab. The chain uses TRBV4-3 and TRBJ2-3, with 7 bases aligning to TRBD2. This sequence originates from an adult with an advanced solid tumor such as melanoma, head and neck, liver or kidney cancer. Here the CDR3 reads CASSQDRGRGGGDTQYF. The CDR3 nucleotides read TGCGCCAGCAGCCAAGATCGGGGGAGGGGCGGTGGAGATACGCAGTATTTT.